These T cell receptor beta chains were read from a single sample in a study of blood T cell repertoires in COVID-19. The protocol was immunoSEQ multiplex PCR, while the TCRdb copy is restricted to in-frame clones and leaves out a portion. The sample shows 200,000 to 250,000 clones, 83% of them seen only once. The sequencing input was peripheral blood. These receptors were collected from a woman younger than 45 with COVID-19, enrolled during active disease. CDR3s include the opening cysteine and the closing phenylalanine or tryptophan. D genes are given only for firm matches. A row's size may be missing; if present it is once, few, many or a size class.

clone_size cdr3_length j_call d_call v_call cdr3_aa cdr3_nt
NA 17 TRBJ2-1 TRBD2 TRBV7-9 CASSFSSSGIMYNEQFF TGTGCCAGCAGCTTTTCCTCTAGCGGGATAATGTACAATGAGCAGTTCTTC
NA 15 TRBJ2-1 TRBD2 TRBV3-1/TRBV3-2 CASSHPTSSYNEQFF TGTGCCAGCAGCCATCCGACTAGCTCATACAATGAGCAGTTCTTC
NA 17 TRBJ1-2 TRBD1 TRBV4-2 CASSHPWGTGTDYGYTF TGTGCCAGCAGCCATCCGTGGGGGACAGGGACTGACTATGGCTACACCTTC
few 16 TRBJ2-2 NA TRBV7-9 CASRPKGEKNTGELFF TGTGCCAGCAGACCTAAGGGGGAGAAGAACACCGGGGAGCTGTTTTTT
NA 15 TRBJ2-7 NA TRBV7-2 CASSLVGSAEYEQYF TGTGCCAGCAGCTTAGTAGGTTCTGCGGAGTACGAGCAGTACTTC
once 15 TRBJ1-5 TRBD1 TRBV6-6 CASSSPDRGDQPQHF TGTGCCAGCAGTTCCCCTGACAGGGGGGATCAGCCCCAGCATTTT
NA 12 TRBJ2-7 NA TRBV7-9 CAIRDSPYEQYF TGTGCCATCCGGGACTCCCCCTACGAGCAGTACTTC
NA 15 TRBJ2-2 NA TRBV2 CATFQGSANTGELFF TGTGCCACCTTCCAGGGCAGCGCGAACACCGGGGAGCTGTTTTTT
NA 14 TRBJ1-3 NA TRBV18 CASSPGADGNTIYF TGTGCCAGCTCACCTGGGGCAGACGGAAACACCATATATTTT
NA 12 TRBJ1-2 NA TRBV12-2 CASLFRINGYTF TGTGCAAGCCTGTTCAGGATTAACGGCTACACCTTC
NA 15 TRBJ1-6 TRBD1 TRBV2 CASSPMDRVNSPLHF TGTGCCAGCAGCCCCATGGACAGGGTCAATTCACCCCTCCACTTT
few 14 TRBJ2-1 TRBD2 TRBV19 CASIKREGPGEQFF TGTGCCAGCATAAAGCGGGAGGGCCCGGGTGAGCAGTTCTTC
NA 14 TRBJ1-2 NA TRBV19 CASSNSDSPYGYTF TGTGCCAGTAGTAACTCGGACAGCCCTTATGGCTACACCTTC
NA 14 TRBJ2-7 NA TRBV19 CASSIPDRGYEQYF TGTGCCAGTAGTATCCCTGACAGAGGCTACGAGCAGTACTTC
NA 12 TRBJ2-7 NA TRBV19 CASSGRFYEQYF TGTGCCAGTAGTGGCAGATTCTACGAGCAGTACTTC
few 12 TRBJ1-6 TRBD1 TRBV10-3 CAIGQGSSPLHF TGTGCCATCGGACAGGGAAGTTCACCCCTCCACTTT
NA 14 TRBJ1-5 NA TRBV2 CASSVGTLDQPQHF TGTGCCAGCAGCGTTGGGACACTAGATCAGCCCCAGCATTTT
NA 13 TRBJ1-2 TRBD1 TRBV6-5 CASSPDRRYGYTF TGTGCCAGCAGCCCGGACAGGCGATATGGCTACACCTTC
once 15 TRBJ1-4 NA TRBV10-2 CATGGRGPTNEKLFF TGCGCCACTGGGGGCAGGGGCCCAACTAATGAAAAACTGTTTTTT
NA 14 TRBJ2-7 TRBD2 TRBV28 CASSPGLAGSEQYF TGTGCCAGCAGTCCAGGACTAGCGGGGAGCGAGCAGTACTTC
NA 14 TRBJ2-3 NA TRBV5-4 CASSFAGSTDTQYF TGTGCCAGCAGCTTTGCAGGGAGCACAGATACGCAGTATTTT
NA 14 TRBJ1-2 TRBD1 TRBV19 CASRATGTGFGYTF TGTGCCAGTAGGGCGACCGGGACAGGGTTTGGCTACACCTTC
NA 13 TRBJ2-1 NA TRBV12-3/TRBV12-4 CASRPGEYNEQFF TGTGCCAGCAGGCCTGGGGAGTACAATGAGCAGTTCTTC
NA 14 TRBJ2-7 NA TRBV27 CASSRGQLPTTQYF TGTGCCAGCAGCCGCGGACAGTTACCTACGACGCAGTACTTC
NA 14 TRBJ1-1 NA TRBV5-6 CASSPGGANTEAFF TGTGCCAGCAGCCCGGGGGGGGCGAACACTGAAGCTTTCTTT
once 17 TRBJ1-2 NA TRBV7-6 CASSSGFAGGALGGYTF TGTGCCAGCAGCTCTGGGTTCGCGGGGGGGGCACTCGGCGGCTACACCTTC
NA 21 TRBJ2-3 TRBD1 TRBV9 CASSPTVGNSGTGGSTDTQYF TGTGCCAGCAGCCCTACAGTAGGGAATTCTGGGACAGGGGGGAGCACAGATACGCAGTATTTT
NA 12 TRBJ2-1 NA TRBV7-9 CASSLVVGEQFF TGTGCCAGCAGCTTAGTTGTCGGTGAGCAGTTCTTC
NA 14 TRBJ2-7 NA TRBV30 CAWSVNQGEDEQYF TGTGCCTGGAGTGTAAATCAGGGGGAGGACGAGCAGTACTTC
NA 13 TRBJ1-1 NA TRBV19 CASSARGNTEAFF TGTGCCAGTTCCGCCCGAGGGAACACTGAAGCTTTCTTT
NA 14 TRBJ2-7 NA TRBV6-2/TRBV6-3 CASSLGGLVYEQYF TGTGCCAGCAGTCTGGGGGGGCTAGTCTACGAGCAGTACTTC
few 13 TRBJ2-5 NA TRBV2 CASRSTAAETQYF TGTGCCAGCAGATCGACAGCTGCGGAGACCCAGTACTTC
NA 15 TRBJ2-2 NA TRBV10-3 CAISVLGREAGELFF TGTGCCATCAGTGTCTTGGGCAGGGAAGCCGGGGAGCTGTTTTTT
NA 18 TRBJ2-1 TRBD2 TRBV3-1/TRBV3-2 CASSQDWGSGRARNEQFF TGTGCCAGCAGCCAAGATTGGGGGAGCGGGAGGGCCCGCAATGAGCAGTTCTTC
NA 13 TRBJ1-2 NA TRBV12-3/TRBV12-4 CASSLQGTYGYTF TGTGCCAGCAGTTTACAGGGAACCTATGGCTACACCTTC
NA 16 TRBJ2-3 TRBD2 TRBV4-2 CASSQDSTSGRDTQYF TGTGCCAGCAGCCAAGATAGTACTAGCGGGAGGGATACGCAGTATTTT
NA 14 TRBJ1-5 TRBD1 TRBV19 CASQDRGENQPQHF TGTGCCAGCCAGGACAGGGGAGAAAATCAGCCCCAGCATTTT
few 13 TRBJ1-2 TRBD1 TRBV7-3 CASSPDRAYGYTF TGTGCCAGCAGTCCGGACAGGGCCTATGGCTACACCTTC
NA 19 TRBJ2-3 TRBD2 TRBV19 CASSPPGTSGDQATDTQYF TGTGCCAGTAGTCCGCCAGGGACTAGCGGGGACCAGGCGACAGATACGCAGTATTTT
NA 17 TRBJ2-5 TRBD1 TRBV15 CATSRRRTGAEQETQYF TGTGCCACCAGCAGGCGGCGGACAGGGGCAGAGCAAGAGACCCAGTACTTC
NA 13 TRBJ2-5 NA TRBV7-9 CASSLGKHETQYF TGTGCCAGCAGCTTAGGTAAGCACGAGACCCAGTACTTC
NA 15 TRBJ1-5 NA TRBV11-2 CASSGLGPGLQPQHF TGTGCCAGCAGCGGACTCGGACCGGGTCTTCAGCCCCAGCATTTT
NA 15 TRBJ2-2 TRBD2 TRBV27 CASSLLAGGVGELFF TGTGCCAGCAGTTTACTAGCGGGAGGGGTCGGGGAGCTGTTTTTT
NA 13 TRBJ2-2 NA TRBV12-3/TRBV12-4 CASNPPGTGELFF TGTGCCAGCAACCCCCCCGGTACCGGGGAGCTGTTTTTT
NA 15 TRBJ2-4 TRBD1 TRBV12-5 CASAQTGVAKNIQYF TGTGCTAGTGCCCAGACAGGGGTAGCCAAAAACATTCAGTACTTC
NA 16 TRBJ1-3 TRBD1 TRBV7-2 CASSLTRTGNGNTIYF TGTGCCAGCAGCTTAACCCGGACAGGGAATGGAAACACCATATATTTT